The 30 T cell receptor beta chains listed next were all sequenced from one sample in a study of shared clonotypes between healthy human individuals. Sequencing was performed with immunoSEQ multiplex PCR; in TCRdb, only in-frame clones are kept and a portion is missing. This sample has approximately 2.4 million clones, with roughly 95% found just once. Sequenced: naive CD4+ T cells sorted from blood. Specified subset: CD45RA+ positively selected. Receptor source: a man younger than 35 in good health.

This clone was observed once. The chain recombines TRBV7-2 with TRBJ2-5; D is unresolved. Between the trimmed V and J ends, which lost 3 bases and 5 bases, there was a span of 4 bases. The CDR3 is 11 residues long. The germline gives CDR1 SGHTA, CDR2 FQGNSA. The DNA of the CDR3 is TGTGCCAGCAGCTTTAAGGAGACCCAGTACTTC. This encodes CASSFKETQYF.

This chain connects TRBV5-1 to TRBJ2-7; 10 bases line up with TRBD2. CDR1 and CDR2 (germline): SGHRS, YFSETQ. The CDR3 sequence is 15 residues long. The trim removed 0 bases at V and 5 bases at J, leaving 5 bases unmatched. In DNA, the CDR3 is TGCGCCAGCAGCTTGGCGATAGCGGGGGGCCACGAGCAGTACTTC. Protein product: CASSLAIAGGHEQYF.

V and J are TRBV6-4 and TRBJ2-3; 7 positions match TRBD2. This CDR3 contains 12 residues. Germline V gives CDR1 MRHNA, CDR2 SNTAGT. CDR3 coding DNA: TGTGCTAGCGGGTCTAGCACAGATACGCAGTATTTT. Protein product: CASGSSTDTQYF.

The CDR3 protein is CASSPVASYTEAFF. The CDR3 nucleotides are TGCGCCAGCAGCCCGGTAGCGAGTTACACTGAAGCTTTCTTT. The chain has TRBV5-1 and TRBJ1-1; D call uncertain. With 4 bases removed from V and 3 bases from J, the gap between germline ends came to 13 bases. Germline V lookup: CDR1 SGHRS, CDR2 YFSETQ. The CDR3 runs 14 residues.

V is TRBV28 and J is TRBJ2-7; D may be TRBD1 (5 bases). Trimming left V 7 bases short and J 1 base short, with 14 bases between. Per the germline V gene, CDR1 is MDHEN and CDR2 is SYDVKM. This CDR3 is built from 14 residues. DNA of the CDR3: TGTGCCAGCATTGGGCAAAGGGGATCCTACGAGCAGTACTTC. Translation: CASIGQRGSYEQYF.

Worth noting for this clone: In the same sample, other DNA sequences code for this CDR3. The chain combines TRBV7-9 with TRBJ2-5; TRBD2 is a possible D gene (5 bases). V was pared by 4 bases and J by 5 bases, with 11 bases between. There are 13 residues in the CDR3. CDR1 and CDR2 from the germline V gene are SEHNR and FQNEAQ (reference sequence). DNA for the CDR3: TGTGCCAGCAGCTCGGGAAGTGGGGAGACCCAGTACTTC. It codes for CASSSGSGETQYF.

Concerning this clone: Other DNA sequences from this sample encode an identical CDR3 as well. The rearrangement uses TRBV6-6 and TRBJ1-1, with D hard to call. The CDR3 runs to 14 residues. Trimming removed 0 bases at V and 1 base at J, with 6 bases between. The germline V gene has CDR1 MNHNY and CDR2 SVGAGI (reference sequence). This chain's CDR3 is CASSYSSENTEAFF. The DNA for the CDR3 is TGTGCCAGCAGTTACTCGAGTGAGAACACTGAAGCTTTCTTT.

Here the CDR3 DNA reads TGTGCCAGCAGTGAGCAGGGATTCATGAACACTGAAGCTTTCTTT. Protein: CASSEQGFMNTEAFF. The rearrangement links TRBV2 to TRBJ1-1, with D tentatively TRBD1 (5 bases). Germline-derived CDR1 and CDR2 are SNHLY and FYNNEI. The length of the CDR3 is 15 residues. V lost 3 bases and J 0 bases, leaving 11 bases between the germline ends.

The chain joins TRBV19 to TRBJ2-5; possibly TRBD2 for D (7 bases). Trimming shortened V by 6 bases and J by 5 bases, and 19 bases separated the two germline ends. CDR3 size: 15 residues. Germline lookup yields CDR1 LNHDA and CDR2 SQIVND (reference sequence). Here the CDR3 reads CASSPWRGGPETQYF. CDR3 bases: TGTGCCAGTAGCCCCTGGAGGGGGGGCCCGGAGACCCAGTACTTC. The full variable domain, completed using reference TRBV19 and TRBJ2-5, is DGGITQSPKYLFRKEGQNVTLSCEQNLNHDAMYWYRQDPGQGLRLIYYSQIVNDFQKGDIAEGYSVSREKKESFPLTVTSAQKNPTAFYLCASSPWRGGPETQYFGPGTRLLVL.

The genes are TRBV29-1 and TRBJ1-3; D call uncertain. This CDR3 is 13 amino acids long. Per the germline V gene, CDR1 is SQVTM and CDR2 is ANQGSEA. Trimming shortened V by 4 bases and J by 0 bases, and 7 bases separated the two germline ends. As DNA, the CDR3 is TGCAGCGTTGTTAAAAGCTCTGGAAACACCATATATTTT. Translation: CSVVKSSGNTIYF.

Regarding this clone: Other DNA sequences in this sample translate to the same CDR3. V gene TRBV4-3 combines with J gene TRBJ1-5; unclear D gene. Germline V gene data show CDR1 as LGHNA and CDR2 as YSLEER. The ends were cut back, 0 bases at V and 0 bases at J, with 6 bases in the middle. This CDR3 is 15 amino acids long. This CDR3 is CASSQDLSSNQPQHF. In DNA form, the CDR3 reads TGCGCCAGCAGCCAAGATCTCAGTAGCAATCAGCCCCAGCATTTT.

As regards this clone: In the same sample, other DNA sequences code for this CDR3. This rearrangement joins TRBV9 to TRBJ2-5; D gene unclear. This CDR3 has 14 amino acids. V lost 0 bases and J lost 1, with 7 bases in between. Germline assignment: CDR1 SGDLS and CDR2 YYNGEE. Here the CDR3 DNA reads TGTGCCAGCAGCGTAGGGTTAGCCCAAGAGACCCAGTACTTC. Its protein product is CASSVGLAQETQYF.

The chain couples TRBV5-1 to TRBJ2-3; D possibly corresponds to TRBD1 (5 bases). This CDR3 contains 15 residues. Germline V gene data show CDR1 as SGHRS and CDR2 as YFSETQ. With 4 bases removed from V and 6 bases from J, the gap between germline ends came to 18 bases. This CDR3 reads CASSLAGSDWDTQYF. CDR3 in DNA: TGCGCCAGCAGCCTTGCAGGGTCCGATTGGGATACGCAGTATTTT.

V usage is TRBV5-4 and J usage is TRBJ2-2, with 15 bases identical to TRBD2. The length of the CDR3 is 16 residues. The ends lost 0 bases at V and 8 bases at J; junction bases unmatched: 2. CDR1 and CDR2 from the germline V gene are SGHNT and YYREEE (reference sequence). The CDR3 loop is CASSLAGTSGRGELFF. As DNA, the CDR3 is TGTGCCAGCAGCTTGGCCGGGACTAGCGGGAGGGGGGAGCTGTTTTTT.

This rearrangement joins TRBV5-6 to TRBJ1-4; D gene uncertain. Per germline, CDR1 SGHDT and CDR2 YYEEEE. V was cut by 0 bases and J by 7 bases, with 13 bases left in between. The length of the CDR3 is 15 residues. This CDR3 reads CASSLGPGSVEKLFF. The CDR3 region has the DNA TGTGCCAGCAGCTTGGGTCCGGGATCTGTTGAAAAACTGTTTTTT.

The chain joins TRBV6-6 to TRBJ1-5; D is undetermined. This CDR3 is built from 11 residues. CDR1 is MNHNY, CDR2 SVGAGI, per germline (reference sequence). Trimming cost V 8 bases and J 6 bases, with 8 bases left between them. CDR3 sequence reads: CASGSFQPQHF. CDR3 in DNA: TGTGCCAGCGGTAGTTTTCAGCCCCAGCATTTT.

This clone came up once. Other nucleotide sequences in the sample specify the same CDR3. The V gene is TRBV5-1, the J gene TRBJ1-5; D uncertain. The CDR3 is 15 residues long. The ends were cut back, 2 bases at V and 2 bases at J, with 11 bases in the middle. Germline V CDR1 and CDR2: SGHRS, YFSETQ. This CDR3 is CASSLEGTGNQPQHF. The CDR3, as DNA: TGCGCCAGCAGCTTAGAGGGAACCGGCAATCAGCCCCAGCATTTT.

This clone was observed a few times. V and J are TRBV10-3 and TRBJ2-7; D is perhaps TRBD1 or TRBD2 (5 bases each). CDR1 and CDR2 (germline): ENHRY, SYGVKD. This CDR3 is 11 amino acids long. The V gene lost 11 bases and the J gene lost 2 bases, with 10 bases spanning the gap. The CDR3 nucleotides are TGTGCCCTGGGGGAAGCCTACGAGCAGTACTTC. The encoded protein is CALGEAYEQYF.

This clone is a singleton in its sample. The chain combines TRBV10-3 with TRBJ2-7; no clear D. CDR1 and CDR2 from the germline V gene are ENHRY and SYGVKD. This CDR3 is 13 amino acids long. With 10 bases removed from V and 9 bases from J, the gap between germline ends came to 22 bases. The CDR3 bases are TGTGCCACCCGAAGCGCCGAGCTTACCTCGCAGTACTTC. Translated, it gives CATRSAELTSQYF.

This sequence joins TRBV2 and TRBJ1-3; D is undetermined. Trimming took off 4 bases at V and 2 bases at J, with 6 bases between the two ends. This CDR3 is 13 amino acids long. Germline loops: CDR1 SNHLY, CDR2 FYNNEI. This CDR3 reads CASSVAAGNTIYF. The CDR3 coding sequence is TGTGCCAGCAGTGTGGCAGCTGGAAACACCATATATTTT.

As for this clone: The sample contains more than one DNA sequence encoding this CDR3. The chain links TRBV11-2 to TRBJ1-6; tentatively, D is TRBD1 (5 bases). Trimming removed 0 bases at V and 7 bases at J, with 10 bases between. CDR1 is SGHAT, CDR2 FQNNGV, per germline. This CDR3 is 15 amino acids long. The CDR3 DNA reads TGTGCCAGCAGCTTAGATCGTCAGGGCAATTCACCCCTCCACTTT. Its protein product is CASSLDRQGNSPLHF.

This clone is a singleton in its sample. The genes are TRBV19 and TRBJ2-3, with D unresolved. The ends were cut back, 7 bases at V and 4 bases at J, with 6 bases in the middle. The CDR3 loop spans 11 amino acids. The germline gives CDR1 LNHDA, CDR2 SQIVND (reference sequence). CDR3 bases: TGTGCCAGTATCAAGTCAGATACGCAGTATTTT. Translation: CASIKSDTQYF.

V gene TRBV4-3 combines with J gene TRBJ2-1; D perhaps matches TRBD2 (5 bases). The germline gives CDR1 LGHNA, CDR2 YSLEER. The CDR3 runs to 14 residues. Trimming took off 4 bases at V and 10 bases at J, with 17 bases between the two ends. CDR3 residues: CASSRAHSVNEQFF. The CDR3 DNA reads TGCGCCAGCAGCCGAGCACATAGCGTAAACGAGCAGTTCTTC.

The chain links TRBV2 to TRBJ2-3; 9 nucleotides match TRBD2. J lost 1 base, V lost 6 bases, and 5 bases had no gene match. Germline-derived CDR1 and CDR2 are SNHLY and FYNNEI. This CDR3 is built from 15 residues. The CDR3 coding sequence is TGTGCCAGCAGAGGGGGACTAGCAGGCACAGATACGCAGTATTTT. Residues: CASRGGLAGTDTQYF.

The DNA for the CDR3 is TGTGCCAGCAGTTACGGCGCGGGGGCCTCAGATACGCAGTATTTT. This gives the protein CASSYGAGASDTQYF. The chain is built from TRBV6-5 and TRBJ2-3; D possibly corresponds to TRBD2 (7 bases). There are 15 residues in the CDR3. Per germline, CDR1 MNHEY and CDR2 SVGAGI. Between the trimmed V and J ends, which lost 2 bases and 4 bases, there was a span of 13 bases.

The chain couples TRBV30 to TRBJ2-7, with D possibly matching TRBD2 (5 bases). The CDR3 sequence is 13 residues long. V gave up 1 base and J gave up 4 bases, with 11 bases separating them. Germline loops: CDR1 GTSNPN, CDR2 SVGIG (reference sequence). CDR3 region: CAWSGARGYEQYF. The CDR3 coding sequence is TGTGCCTGGAGTGGTGCTAGAGGGTACGAGCAGTACTTC. Full variable domain (rest looked up from reference TRBV30 and TRBJ2-7): SQTIHQWPATLVQPVGSPLSLECTVEGTSNPNLYWYRQAAGRGLQLLFYSVGIGQISSEVPQNLSASRPQDRQFILSSKKLLLSDSGFYLCAWSGARGYEQYFGPGTRLTVT.

For this clone: The germline gene is not matched at one end of the junction; a read error may be the cause. The V and J genes are TRBV2 and TRBJ2-2, with 10 bases identical to TRBD1. The CDR3 has 18 amino acids. Germline CDR1 is SNHLY and CDR2 is FYNNEI. CDR3 sequence reads: CAGSRGRSGTGATGELFF. The DNA of the CDR3 is TGTGCCGGCAGTCGAGGGAGGAGCGGGACAGGGGCCACCGGGGAGCTGTTTTTT.

The chain couples TRBV6-1 to TRBJ1-2, with 7 bases lining up with TRBD1. Trimming at V came to 8 bases and at J to 0 bases, leaving 0 bases not matched to a gene. The CDR3 runs to 12 residues. Germline CDR1 is MNHNS and CDR2 is SASEGT. The CDR3 DNA sequence: TGTGCCAGCCAGGGGGCTAACTATGGCTACACCTTC. Translating it yields CASQGANYGYTF.

This sequence joins TRBV27 and TRBJ2-7, with D possibly matching TRBD1 (6 bases). This CDR3 spans 15 amino acids. V was cut by 4 bases and J by 0 bases, with 13 bases left in between. CDR1 and CDR2 (germline): MNHEY, SMNVEV (reference sequence). The CDR3 nucleotides are TGTGCCAGCAGTTCCTATTCAGGGGTCTCCTACGAGCAGTACTTC. Amino acid sequence: CASSSYSGVSYEQYF.

The V and J genes are TRBV6-1 and TRBJ2-3; D unresolved. The CDR3 sequence is 15 residues long. Trimming pared 2 bases from V and 2 bases from J, leaving 11 bases between. CDR1 and CDR2 (germline): MNHNS, SASEGT. CDR3 loop: CASSERPSLTDTQYF. CDR3 bases: TGTGCCAGCAGTGAAAGGCCCTCTCTCACAGATACGCAGTATTTT.